These T cell receptor beta chains were read from a single sample in a study of cytomegalovirus exposure and HLA in healthy donors. Only in-frame clones appear in the TCRdb table, and some are missing; sequencing was by immunoSEQ multiplex PCR. The sample shows 150,000 or so clones, 60% to 80% of them seen only once. Sequenced sample: PBMCs. These receptor sequences come from a woman aged 40-49 years in good health and CMV-seropositive. Each CDR3 is given with its conserved first and last residue. Each record gives: D gene, J gene, V gene, clone size, CDR3 DNA, CDR3 protein. The D gene is left open where the match is weak. Only part of the rows carry a size: once, few, many, or a class if the clone is expanded.

d_call: TRBD1
j_call: TRBJ2-1
v_call: TRBV27
clone_size: NA
cdr3_nt: TGTGCCAGCAGTTTATCTTCCGGGACAGGAGAAAATGAGCAGTTCTTC
cdr3_aa: CASSLSSGTGENEQFF

d_call: NA
j_call: TRBJ1-5
v_call: TRBV7-2
clone_size: NA
cdr3_nt: TGTGCCAGCAGCTTAGGGGCAGGGGAAAGGCAGCCCCAGCATTTT
cdr3_aa: CASSLGAGERQPQHF

d_call: TRBD2
j_call: TRBJ2-1
v_call: TRBV28
clone_size: NA
cdr3_nt: TGTGCCAGCAGTCTGTTATCTAGCGGGAGCTGGTACAATGAGCAGTTCTTC
cdr3_aa: CASSLLSSGSWYNEQFF

d_call: NA
j_call: TRBJ1-5
v_call: TRBV27
clone_size: NA
cdr3_nt: TGTGCCAGCAGTTTCGGGTTATCTAATCAGCCCCAGCATTTT
cdr3_aa: CASSFGLSNQPQHF

d_call: TRBD1
j_call: TRBJ1-2
v_call: TRBV4-1
clone_size: NA
cdr3_nt: TGCGCCAGCAGCCCGACAGGGGACTATGGCTACACCTTC
cdr3_aa: CASSPTGDYGYTF

d_call: TRBD1
j_call: TRBJ1-4
v_call: TRBV6-6
clone_size: NA
cdr3_nt: TGTGCCAGCAGGATGACAGGGGGAAATGAAAAACTGTTTTTT
cdr3_aa: CASRMTGGNEKLFF

d_call: NA
j_call: TRBJ1-5
v_call: TRBV19
clone_size: few
cdr3_nt: TGTGCCAGTAGTCTCGCTAGGGGCGCCGGTCAGCCCCAGCATTTT
cdr3_aa: CASSLARGAGQPQHF

d_call: TRBD2
j_call: TRBJ2-1
v_call: TRBV11-3
clone_size: NA
cdr3_nt: TGTGCCAGCAGCTTAGACGGGGACGGGAGGGCCAACAATGAGCAGTTCTTC
cdr3_aa: CASSLDGDGRANNEQFF

d_call: TRBD1
j_call: TRBJ2-1
v_call: TRBV9
clone_size: NA
cdr3_nt: TGTGCCAGCAGCGACCGGGACAGGGGATACAATGAGCAGTTCTTC
cdr3_aa: CASSDRDRGYNEQFF

d_call: NA
j_call: TRBJ1-3
v_call: TRBV5-8
clone_size: NA
cdr3_nt: TGTGCCAGCAGCTTGGGGACGGGAACTGGAAACACCATATATTTT
cdr3_aa: CASSLGTGTGNTIYF